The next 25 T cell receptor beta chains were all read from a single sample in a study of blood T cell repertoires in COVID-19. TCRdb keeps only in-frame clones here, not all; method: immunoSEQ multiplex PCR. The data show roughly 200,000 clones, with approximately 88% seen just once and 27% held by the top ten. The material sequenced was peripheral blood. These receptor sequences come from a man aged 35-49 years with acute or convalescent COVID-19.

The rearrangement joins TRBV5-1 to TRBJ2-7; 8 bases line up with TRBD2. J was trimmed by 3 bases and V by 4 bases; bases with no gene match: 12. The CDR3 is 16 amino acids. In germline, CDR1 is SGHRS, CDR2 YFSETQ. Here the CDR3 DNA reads TGCGCCAGCAGCGTGCTATGGGCGGGAGGAGGCTACGAGCAGTACTTC. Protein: CASSVLWAGGGYEQYF.

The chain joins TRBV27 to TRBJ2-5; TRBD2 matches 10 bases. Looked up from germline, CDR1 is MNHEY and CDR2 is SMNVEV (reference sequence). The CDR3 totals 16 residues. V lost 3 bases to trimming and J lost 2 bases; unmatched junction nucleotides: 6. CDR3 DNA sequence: TGTGCCAGCAGTTTGGCTAGCGGGAGATCACAAGAGACCCAGTACTTC. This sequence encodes CASSLASGRSQETQYF.

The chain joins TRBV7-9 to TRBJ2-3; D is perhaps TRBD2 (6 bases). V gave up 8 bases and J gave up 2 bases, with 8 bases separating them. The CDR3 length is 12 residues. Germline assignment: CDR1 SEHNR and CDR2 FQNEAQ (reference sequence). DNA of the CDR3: TGTGCCAGCGGGAGGTTCACAGATACGCAGTATTTT. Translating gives CASGRFTDTQYF.

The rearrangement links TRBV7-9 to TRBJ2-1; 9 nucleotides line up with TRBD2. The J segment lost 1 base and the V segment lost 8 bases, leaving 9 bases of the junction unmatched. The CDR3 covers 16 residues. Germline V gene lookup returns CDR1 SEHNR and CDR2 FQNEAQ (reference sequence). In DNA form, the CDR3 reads TGTGCCAGCGGGATTAGCGGGAGTAGGTCCTACAATGAGCAGTTCTTC. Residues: CASGISGSRSYNEQFF.

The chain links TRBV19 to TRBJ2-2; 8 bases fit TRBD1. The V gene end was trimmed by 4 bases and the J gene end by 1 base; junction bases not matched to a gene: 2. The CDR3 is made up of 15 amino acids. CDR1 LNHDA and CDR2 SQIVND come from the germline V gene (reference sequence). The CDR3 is CASSTGQGNTGELFF. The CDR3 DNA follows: TGTGCCAGTAGTACCGGACAGGGGAACACCGGGGAGCTGTTTTTT.

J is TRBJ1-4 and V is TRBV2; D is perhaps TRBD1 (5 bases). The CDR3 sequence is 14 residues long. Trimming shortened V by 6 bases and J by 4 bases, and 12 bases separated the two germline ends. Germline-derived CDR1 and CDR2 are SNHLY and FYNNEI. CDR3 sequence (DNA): TGTGCCAGCAGAGAACAGGCGTATAATGAAAAACTGTTTTTT. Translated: CASREQAYNEKLFF.

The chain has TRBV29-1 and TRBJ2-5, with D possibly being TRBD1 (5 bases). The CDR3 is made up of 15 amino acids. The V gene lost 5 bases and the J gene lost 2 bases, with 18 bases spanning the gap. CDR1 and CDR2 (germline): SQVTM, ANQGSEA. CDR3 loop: CSVYPDADRQETQYF. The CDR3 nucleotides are TGCAGCGTTTACCCCGACGCCGACAGACAAGAGACCCAGTACTTC.

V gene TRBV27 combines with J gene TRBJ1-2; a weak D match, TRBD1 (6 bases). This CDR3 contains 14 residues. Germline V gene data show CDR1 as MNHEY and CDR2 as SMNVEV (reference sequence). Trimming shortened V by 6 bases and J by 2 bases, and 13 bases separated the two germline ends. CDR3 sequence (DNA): TGTGCCAGCAGGGATGGGGGCAGCAACTATGGCTACACCTTC. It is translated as CASRDGGSNYGYTF.

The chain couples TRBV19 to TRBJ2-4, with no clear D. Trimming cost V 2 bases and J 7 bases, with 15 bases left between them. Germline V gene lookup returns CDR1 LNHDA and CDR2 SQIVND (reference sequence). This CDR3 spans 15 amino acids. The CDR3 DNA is TGTGCCAGTAGTATATGGGTACGGATGAGGAACATTCAGTACTTC. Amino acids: CASSIWVRMRNIQYF.

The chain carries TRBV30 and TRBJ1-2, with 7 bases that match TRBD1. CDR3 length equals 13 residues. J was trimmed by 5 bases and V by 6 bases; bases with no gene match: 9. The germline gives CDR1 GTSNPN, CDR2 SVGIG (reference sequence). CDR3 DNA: TGTGCCTGTACGACAGGGAGTGGATATGGCTACACCTTC. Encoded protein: CACTTGSGYGYTF.

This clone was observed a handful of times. The CDR3 reads CSVTPTGTVGAFF. The CDR3 nucleotides read TGCAGCGTGACCCCGACAGGCACCGTTGGGGCTTTCTTT. The rearrangement joins TRBV29-1 to TRBJ1-1; D possibly corresponds to TRBD1 (6 bases). The V and J ends lost 6 bases and 11 bases respectively, with 22 bases between them. The CDR3 loop spans 13 amino acids. Germline CDR1 reads SQVTM; CDR2 reads ANQGSEA. The whole variable domain, remainder taken from reference TRBV29-1 and TRBJ1-1, is SAVISQKPSRDICQRGTSLTIQCQVDSQVTMMFWYRQQPGQSLTLIATANQGSEATYESGFVIDKFPISRPNLTFSTLTVSNMSPEDSSIYLCSVTPTGTVGAFFGQGTRLTVV.

CDR3 nucleotide sequence: TGTGCCAGCAGCTCTCGTCAGGGGGTGCGGGAGACCCAGTACTTC. It yields the protein CASSSRQGVRETQYF. The chain combines TRBV13 with TRBJ2-5; TRBD1 aligns across 7 bases. Germline CDR1 and CDR2: PRHDT and FYEKMQ (reference sequence). This CDR3 comprises 15 residues. Trimming took 4 bases from V and 5 from J; bases not matched to a gene: 10.

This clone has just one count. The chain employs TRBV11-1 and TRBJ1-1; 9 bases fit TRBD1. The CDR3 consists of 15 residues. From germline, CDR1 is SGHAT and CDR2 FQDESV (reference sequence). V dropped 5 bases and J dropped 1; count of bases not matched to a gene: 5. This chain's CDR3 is CASSPLTGGNTEAFF. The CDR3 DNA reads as TGTGCCAGCAGCCCGCTGACAGGGGGGAACACTGAAGCTTTCTTT.

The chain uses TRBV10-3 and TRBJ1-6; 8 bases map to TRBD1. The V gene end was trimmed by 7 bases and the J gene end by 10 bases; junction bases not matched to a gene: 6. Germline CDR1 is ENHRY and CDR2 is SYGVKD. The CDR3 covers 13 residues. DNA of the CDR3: TGTGCCATCAAGGGACAGGCTAGATCACCCCTCCACTTT. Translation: CAIKGQARSPLHF.

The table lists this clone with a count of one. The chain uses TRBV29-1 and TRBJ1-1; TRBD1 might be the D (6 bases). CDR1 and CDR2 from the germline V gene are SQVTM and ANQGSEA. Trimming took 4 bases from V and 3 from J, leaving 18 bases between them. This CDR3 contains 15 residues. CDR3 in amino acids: CSVVLSFYRDTEAFF. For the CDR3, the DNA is TGCAGCGTTGTCCTGTCGTTCTACAGGGACACTGAAGCTTTCTTT.

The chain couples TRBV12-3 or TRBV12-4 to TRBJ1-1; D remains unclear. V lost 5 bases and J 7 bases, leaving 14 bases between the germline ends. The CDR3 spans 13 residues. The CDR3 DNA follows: TGTGCCAGCAGTACCACAGTCGAGAATGAAGCTTTCTTT. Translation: CASSTTVENEAFF.

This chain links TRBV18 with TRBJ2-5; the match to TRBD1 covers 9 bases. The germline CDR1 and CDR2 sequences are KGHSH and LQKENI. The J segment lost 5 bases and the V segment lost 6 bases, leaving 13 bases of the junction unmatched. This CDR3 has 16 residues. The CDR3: CASSRGLGQGSETQYF. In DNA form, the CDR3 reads TGTGCCAGCTCCCGGGGGCTAGGACAGGGGTCGGAGACCCAGTACTTC.

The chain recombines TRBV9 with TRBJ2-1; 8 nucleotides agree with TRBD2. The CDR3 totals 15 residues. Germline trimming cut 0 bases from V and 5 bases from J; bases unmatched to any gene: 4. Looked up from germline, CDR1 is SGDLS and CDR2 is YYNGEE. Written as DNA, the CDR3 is TGTGCCAGCAGCGTAGCCGGGACTAGGAACAATGAGCAGTTCTTC. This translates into CASSVAGTRNNEQFF.

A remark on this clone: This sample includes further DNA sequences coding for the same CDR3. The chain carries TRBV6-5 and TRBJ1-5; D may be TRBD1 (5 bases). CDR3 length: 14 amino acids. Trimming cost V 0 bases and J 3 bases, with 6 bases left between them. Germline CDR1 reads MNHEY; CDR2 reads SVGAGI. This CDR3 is CASSYSGVNQPQHF. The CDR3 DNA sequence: TGTGCCAGCAGTTACTCAGGGGTCAATCAGCCCCAGCATTTT.

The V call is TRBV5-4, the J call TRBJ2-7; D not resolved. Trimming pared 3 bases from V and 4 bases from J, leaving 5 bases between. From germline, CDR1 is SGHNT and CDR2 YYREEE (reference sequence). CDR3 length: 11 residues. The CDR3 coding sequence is TGTGCCAGCAGCTCCGGGTACGAGCAGTACTTC. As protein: CASSSGYEQYF.

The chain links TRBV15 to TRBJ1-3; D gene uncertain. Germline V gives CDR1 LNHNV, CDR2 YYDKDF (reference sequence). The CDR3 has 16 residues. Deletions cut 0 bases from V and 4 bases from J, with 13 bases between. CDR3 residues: CATSREIKLQGNTIYF. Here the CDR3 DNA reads TGTGCCACCAGCAGAGAAATCAAACTACAAGGAAACACCATATATTTT.

CDR3 loop: CASSPRPTGGYEQYF. CDR3 coding DNA: TGTGCCAGTAGTCCACGACCCACGGGAGGGTACGAGCAGTACTTC. The chain couples TRBV19 to TRBJ2-7; 8 bases align to TRBD2. J lost 4 bases, V lost 5 bases, and 10 bases had no gene match. The germline V gene has CDR1 LNHDA and CDR2 SQIVND (reference sequence). The CDR3 consists of 15 residues.

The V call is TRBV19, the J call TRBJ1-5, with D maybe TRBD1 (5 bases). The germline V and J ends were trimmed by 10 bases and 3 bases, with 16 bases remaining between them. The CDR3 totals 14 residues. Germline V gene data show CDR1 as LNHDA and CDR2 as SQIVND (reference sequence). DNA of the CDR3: TGTGCCACCAAACCCTCGGACAACAATCAGCCCCAGCATTTT. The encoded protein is CATKPSDNNQPQHF.

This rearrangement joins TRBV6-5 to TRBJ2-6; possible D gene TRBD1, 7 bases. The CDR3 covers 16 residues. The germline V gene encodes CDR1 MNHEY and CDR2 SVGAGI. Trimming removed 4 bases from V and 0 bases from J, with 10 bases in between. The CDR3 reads CASSSGGYSGANVLTF. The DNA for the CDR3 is TGTGCCAGCAGTTCAGGGGGGTACTCTGGGGCCAACGTCCTGACTTTC.

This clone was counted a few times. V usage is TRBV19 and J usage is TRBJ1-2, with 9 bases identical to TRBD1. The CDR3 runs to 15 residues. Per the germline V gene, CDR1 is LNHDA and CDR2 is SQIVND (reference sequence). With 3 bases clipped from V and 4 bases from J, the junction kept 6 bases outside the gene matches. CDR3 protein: CASSILGQGIYGYTF. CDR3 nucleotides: TGTGCCAGTAGTATCCTAGGACAGGGGATCTATGGCTACACCTTC.